Listed below are T cell receptor beta chains from one sample, sequenced in a study of early T cells in non-severe SARS-CoV-2 infection. MiXCR was run by TCRdb on the 5' RACE reads, yielding one entry per CDR3 protein. Of some 57,000 distinct CDR3 sequences in the sample, approximately 8% are singletons; the top ten hold almost 4%. This specimen consisted of whole blood, obtained at baseline. The receptors stem from an adult who was a healthcare worker with PCR-confirmed SARS-CoV-2 infection or an uninfected control (not recorded which). CDR3s include the opening cysteine and the closing phenylalanine or tryptophan. A D gene is named only where the DNA matches it firmly. Size tells how often a clone was seen (once, few, many) or the class of an expanded clone, and some rows leave it out.

J: TRBJ2-7; V: TRBV7-9; D: .; size: many; CDR3: CASSPRDRYEQYF; DNA: TGTGCCAGCAGCCCCAGGGACCGGTACGAGCAGTACTTC
J: TRBJ1-1; V: TRBV7-6; D: TRBD1; size: many; CDR3: CASSADRVRSTEAFF; DNA: TGTGCCAGCAGCGCCGACAGGGTCAGGAGCACTGAAGCTTTCTTT
J: TRBJ2-7; V: TRBV20-1; D: TRBD2; size: .; CDR3: CSAATGLAAYEQYF; DNA: TGCAGTGCGGCAACCGGACTAGCGGCCTACGAGCAGTACTTC
J: TRBJ2-3; V: TRBV7-2; D: TRBD1; size: many; CDR3: CASSLLGQGATDTQYF; DNA: TGTGCCAGCAGCCTGCTCGGACAGGGGGCAACAGATACGCAGTATTTT
J: TRBJ2-7; V: TRBV10-3; D: TRBD2; size: .; CDR3: CAISDPTSGSSYEQYF; DNA: TGTGCCATCAGTGACCCAACTAGCGGTAGCTCCTACGAGCAGTACTTC
J: TRBJ2-5; V: TRBV29-1; D: .; size: medium-sized; CDR3: CSVESGYQETQYF; DNA: TGCAGCGTTGAGTCCGGGTACCAAGAGACCCAGTACTTC
J: TRBJ2-5; V: TRBV6-2/TRBV6-3; D: .; size: many; CDR3: CASSYPEKTQYF; DNA: TGTGCCAGCAGTTACCCCGAGAAGACCCAGTACTTC
J: TRBJ2-7; V: TRBV28; D: .; size: many; CDR3: CASTLTRGIGYEQYF; DNA: TGTGCCAGCACCCTAACCCGCGGGATAGGGTACGAGCAGTACTTC
J: TRBJ2-5; V: TRBV7-2; D: .; size: .; CDR3: CASSFRIQETQYF; DNA: TGTGCCAGCAGCTTCAGGATTCAAGAGACCCAGTACTTC
J: TRBJ1-1; V: TRBV12-3/TRBV12-4; D: .; size: few; CDR3: CASSPGILNTEAFF; DNA: TGTGCCAGCAGCCCCGGGATTCTGAACACTGAAGCTTTCTTT
J: TRBJ2-5; V: TRBV10-2; D: .; size: few; CDR3: CASSVTGKETQYF; DNA: TGCGCCAGCAGTGTTACAGGCAAAGAGACCCAGTACTTC
J: TRBJ2-7; V: TRBV19; D: .; size: many; CDR3: CASSIDGRDGSYEQYF; DNA: TGTGCCAGTAGTATAGATGGCCGGGACGGCTCCTACGAGCAGTACTTC
J: TRBJ2-3; V: TRBV3-1; D: .; size: few; CDR3: CASSLGWGDTQYF; DNA: TGTGCCAGCAGCCTAGGGTGGGGAGATACGCAGTATTTT
J: TRBJ2-2; V: TRBV7-6; D: .; size: few; CDR3: CASSEQATSPGELFF; DNA: TGTGCCAGCAGCGAACAGGCGACGTCTCCCGGGGAGCTGTTTTTT
J: TRBJ2-2; V: TRBV11-2; D: .; size: few; CDR3: CASSLVRPNTGELFF; DNA: TGTGCCAGCAGCTTAGTTCGGCCCAACACCGGGGAGCTGTTTTTT
J: TRBJ1-5; V: TRBV6-1; D: .; size: .; CDR3: CASSERPNQPQHF; DNA: TGTGCCAGCAGTGAACGGCCTAATCAGCCCCAGCATTTT
J: TRBJ2-1; V: TRBV20-1; D: .; size: few; CDR3: CSARTGTNNEQFF; DNA: TGCAGTGCTAGAACCGGGACCAACAATGAGCAGTTCTTC